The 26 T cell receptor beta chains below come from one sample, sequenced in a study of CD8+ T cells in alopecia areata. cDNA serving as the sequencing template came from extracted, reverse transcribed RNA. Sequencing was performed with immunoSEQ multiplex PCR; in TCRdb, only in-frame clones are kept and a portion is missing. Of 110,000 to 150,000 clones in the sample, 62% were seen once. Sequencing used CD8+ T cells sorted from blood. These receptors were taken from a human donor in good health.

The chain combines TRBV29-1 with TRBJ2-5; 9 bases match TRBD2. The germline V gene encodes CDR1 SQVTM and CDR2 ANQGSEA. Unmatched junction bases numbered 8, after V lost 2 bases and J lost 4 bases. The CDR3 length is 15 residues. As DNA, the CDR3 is TGCAGCGTTGAATCGGCTAGCGGGATGGGAGAGACCCAGTACTTC. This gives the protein CSVESASGMGETQYF. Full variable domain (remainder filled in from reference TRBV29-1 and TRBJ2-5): SAVISQKPSRDICQRGTSLTIQCQVDSQVTMMFWYRQQPGQSLTLIATANQGSEATYESGFVIDKFPISRPNLTFSTLTVSNMSPEDSSIYLCSVESASGMGETQYFGPGTRLLVL.

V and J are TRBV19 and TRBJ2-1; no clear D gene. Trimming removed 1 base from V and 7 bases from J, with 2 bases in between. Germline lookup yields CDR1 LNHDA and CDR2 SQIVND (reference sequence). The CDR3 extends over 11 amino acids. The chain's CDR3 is CASSIANEQFF. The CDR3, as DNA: TGTGCCAGTAGTATAGCAAATGAGCAGTTCTTC.

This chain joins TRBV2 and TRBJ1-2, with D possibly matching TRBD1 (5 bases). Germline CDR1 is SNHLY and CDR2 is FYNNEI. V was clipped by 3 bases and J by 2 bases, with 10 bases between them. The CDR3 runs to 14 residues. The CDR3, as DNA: TGTGCCAGCAGTGAGGGGACGGCGAACTATGGCTACACCTTC. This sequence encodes CASSEGTANYGYTF. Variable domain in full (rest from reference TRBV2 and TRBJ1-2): EPEVTQTPSHQVTQMGQEVILRCVPISNHLYFYWYRQILGQKVEFLVSFYNNEISEKSEIFDDQFSVERPDGSNFTLKIRSTKLEDSAMYFCASSEGTANYGYTFGSGTRLTVV.

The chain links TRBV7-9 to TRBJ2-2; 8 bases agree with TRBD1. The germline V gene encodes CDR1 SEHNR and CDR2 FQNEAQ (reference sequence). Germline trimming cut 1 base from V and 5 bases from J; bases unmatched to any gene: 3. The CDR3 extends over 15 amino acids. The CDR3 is CASSLVQGATGELFF. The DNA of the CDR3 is TGTGCCAGCAGCTTAGTCCAGGGGGCGACCGGGGAGCTGTTTTTT.

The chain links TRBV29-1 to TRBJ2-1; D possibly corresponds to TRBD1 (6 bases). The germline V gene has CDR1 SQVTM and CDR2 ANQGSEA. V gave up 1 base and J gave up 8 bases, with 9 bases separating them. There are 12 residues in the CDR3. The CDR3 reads CSVEGRGHEQFF. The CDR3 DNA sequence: TGCAGCGTTGAAGGCAGGGGTCATGAGCAGTTCTTC.

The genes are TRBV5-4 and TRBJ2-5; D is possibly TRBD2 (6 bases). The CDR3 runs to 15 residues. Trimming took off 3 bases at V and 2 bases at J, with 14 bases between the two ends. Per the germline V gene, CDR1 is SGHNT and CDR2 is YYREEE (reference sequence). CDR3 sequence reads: CASSSSAGLQETQYF. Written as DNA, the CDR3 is TGTGCCAGCAGCTCGAGTGCGGGGCTACAAGAGACCCAGTACTTC. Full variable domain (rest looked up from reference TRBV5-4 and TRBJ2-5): ETGVTQSPTHLIKTRGQQVTLRCSSQSGHNTVSWYQQALGQGPQFIFQYYREEENGRGNFPPRFSGLQFPNYSSELNVNALELDDSALYLCASSSSAGLQETQYFGPGTRLLVL.

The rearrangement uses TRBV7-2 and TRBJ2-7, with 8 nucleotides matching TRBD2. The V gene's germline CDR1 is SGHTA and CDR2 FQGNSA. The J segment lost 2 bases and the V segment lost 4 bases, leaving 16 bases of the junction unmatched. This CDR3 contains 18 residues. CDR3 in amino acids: CASSWEQALAGTPYEQYF. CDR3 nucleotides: TGTGCCAGCAGCTGGGAGCAAGCGTTAGCGGGGACTCCCTACGAGCAGTACTTC.

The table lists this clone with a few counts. CDR3 sequence reads: CASKLELVDEQFF. The CDR3 nucleotides read TGCGCCAGCAAATTGGAATTGGTGGATGAGCAGTTCTTC. The chain combines TRBV10-2 with TRBJ2-1, with no clear D. The CDR3 has 13 residues. CDR1 is WSHSY, CDR2 SAAADI, per germline. The V end lost 7 bases, the J end lost 8 bases, and 15 bases lay between the germline ends.

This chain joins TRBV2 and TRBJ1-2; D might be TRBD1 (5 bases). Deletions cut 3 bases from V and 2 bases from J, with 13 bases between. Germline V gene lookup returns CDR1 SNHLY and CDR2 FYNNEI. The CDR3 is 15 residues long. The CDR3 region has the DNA TGTGCCAGCAGTGACCCCGGGGGTGCCAACTATGGCTACACCTTC. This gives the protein CASSDPGGANYGYTF.

This CDR3 is CATFNPRREETDTQYF. The CDR3 DNA follows: TGTGCCACCTTCAACCCTCGGCGGGAGGAAACAGATACGCAGTATTTT. This sequence joins TRBV2 and TRBJ2-3; 8 positions agree with TRBD2. J was trimmed by 3 bases and V by 10 bases; bases with no gene match: 15. The germline V gene has CDR1 SNHLY and CDR2 FYNNEI. CDR3 length equals 16 residues.

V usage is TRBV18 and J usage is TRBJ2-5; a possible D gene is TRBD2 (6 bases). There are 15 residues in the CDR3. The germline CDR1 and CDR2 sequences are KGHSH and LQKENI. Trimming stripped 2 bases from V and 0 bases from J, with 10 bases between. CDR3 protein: CASSPSRDNQETQYF. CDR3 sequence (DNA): TGTGCCAGCTCACCATCGCGGGATAACCAAGAGACCCAGTACTTC.

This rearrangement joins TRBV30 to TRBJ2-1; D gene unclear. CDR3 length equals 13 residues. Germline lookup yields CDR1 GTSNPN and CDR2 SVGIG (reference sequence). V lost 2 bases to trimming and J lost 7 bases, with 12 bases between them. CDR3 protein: CAWSPALGNEQFF. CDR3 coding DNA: TGTGCCTGGAGTCCCGCTTTGGGAAATGAGCAGTTCTTC.

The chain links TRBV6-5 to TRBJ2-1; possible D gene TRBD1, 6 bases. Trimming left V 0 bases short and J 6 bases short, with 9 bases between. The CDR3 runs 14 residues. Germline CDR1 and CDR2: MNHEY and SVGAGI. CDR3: CASSYSKQGNEQFF. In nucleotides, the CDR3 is TGTGCCAGCAGTTACTCGAAACAGGGCAATGAGCAGTTCTTC.

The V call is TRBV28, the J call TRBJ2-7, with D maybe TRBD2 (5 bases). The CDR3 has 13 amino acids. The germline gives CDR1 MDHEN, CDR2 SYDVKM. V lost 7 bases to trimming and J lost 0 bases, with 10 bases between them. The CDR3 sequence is CASTPGSSYEQYF. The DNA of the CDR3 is TGTGCCAGCACCCCGGGATCCTCCTACGAGCAGTACTTC.

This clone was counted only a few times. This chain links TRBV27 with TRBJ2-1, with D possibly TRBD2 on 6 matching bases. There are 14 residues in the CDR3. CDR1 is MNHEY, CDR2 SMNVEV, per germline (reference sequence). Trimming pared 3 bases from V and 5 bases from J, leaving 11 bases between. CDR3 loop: CASSLTGTHNEQFF. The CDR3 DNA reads TGTGCCAGCAGTTTGACCGGGACTCACAATGAGCAGTTCTTC.

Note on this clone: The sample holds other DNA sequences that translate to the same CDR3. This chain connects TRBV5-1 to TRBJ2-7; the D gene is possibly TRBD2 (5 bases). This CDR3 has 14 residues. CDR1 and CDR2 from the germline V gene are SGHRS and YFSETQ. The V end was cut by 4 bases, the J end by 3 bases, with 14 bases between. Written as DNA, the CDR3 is TGCGCCAGCAGCCCCCGTGGAGGCAACTACGAGCAGTACTTC. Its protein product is CASSPRGGNYEQYF.

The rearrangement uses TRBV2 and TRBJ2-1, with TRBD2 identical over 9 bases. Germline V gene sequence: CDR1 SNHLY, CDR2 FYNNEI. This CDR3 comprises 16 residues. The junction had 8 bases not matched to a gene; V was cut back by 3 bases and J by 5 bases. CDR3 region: CASSDLLAGGNNEQFF. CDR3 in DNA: TGTGCCAGCAGTGACCTACTAGCGGGCGGGAACAATGAGCAGTTCTTC.

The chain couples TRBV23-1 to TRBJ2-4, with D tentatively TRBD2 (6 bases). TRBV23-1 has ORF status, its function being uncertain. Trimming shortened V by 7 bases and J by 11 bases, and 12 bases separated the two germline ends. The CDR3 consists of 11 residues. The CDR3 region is CASMGLEFQYF. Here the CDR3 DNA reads TGCGCCAGCATGGGACTGGAGTTTCAGTACTTC.

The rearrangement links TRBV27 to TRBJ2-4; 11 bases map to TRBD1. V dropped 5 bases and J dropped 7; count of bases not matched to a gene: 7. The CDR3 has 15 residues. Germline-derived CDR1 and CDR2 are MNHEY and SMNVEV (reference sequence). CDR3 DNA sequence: TGTGCCAGCAGTCCCGCCGGGACAGGGGGGAACATTCAGTACTTC. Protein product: CASSPAGTGGNIQYF.

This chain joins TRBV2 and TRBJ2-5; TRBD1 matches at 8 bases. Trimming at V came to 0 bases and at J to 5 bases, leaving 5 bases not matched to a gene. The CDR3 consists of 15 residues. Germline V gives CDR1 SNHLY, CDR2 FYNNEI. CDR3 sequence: CASSEAWTGRETQYF. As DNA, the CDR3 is TGTGCCAGCAGTGAAGCCTGGACAGGGAGGGAGACCCAGTACTTC.

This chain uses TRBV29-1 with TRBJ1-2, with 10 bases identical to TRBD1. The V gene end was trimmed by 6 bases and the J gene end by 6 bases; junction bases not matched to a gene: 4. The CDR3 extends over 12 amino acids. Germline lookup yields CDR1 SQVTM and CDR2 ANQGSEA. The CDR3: CSVGQGVDGYTF. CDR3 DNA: TGCAGCGTAGGACAGGGGGTGGATGGCTACACCTTC.

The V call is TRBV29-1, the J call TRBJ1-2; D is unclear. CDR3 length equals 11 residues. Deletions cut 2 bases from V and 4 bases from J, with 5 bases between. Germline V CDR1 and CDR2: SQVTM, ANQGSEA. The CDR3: CSVETIYGYTF. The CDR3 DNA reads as TGCAGCGTTGAAACTATCTATGGCTACACCTTC.

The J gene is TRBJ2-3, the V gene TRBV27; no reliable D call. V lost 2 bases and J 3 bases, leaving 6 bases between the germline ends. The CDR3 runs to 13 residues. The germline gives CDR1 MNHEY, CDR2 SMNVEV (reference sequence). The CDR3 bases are TGTGCCAGCAGTTTACAGACTACAGATACGCAGTATTTT. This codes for CASSLQTTDTQYF.

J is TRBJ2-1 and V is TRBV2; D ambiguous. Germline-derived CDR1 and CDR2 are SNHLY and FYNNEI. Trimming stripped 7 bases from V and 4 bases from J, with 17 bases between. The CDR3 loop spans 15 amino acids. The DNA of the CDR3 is TGTGCCAGCAAACCGATAATAGCAGGATACAATGAGCAGTTCTTC. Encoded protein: CASKPIIAGYNEQFF.

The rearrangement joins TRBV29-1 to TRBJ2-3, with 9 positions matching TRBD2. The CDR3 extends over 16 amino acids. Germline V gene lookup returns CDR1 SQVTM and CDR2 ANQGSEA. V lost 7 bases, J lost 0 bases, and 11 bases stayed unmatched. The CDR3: CSAYSGSHLSTDTQYF. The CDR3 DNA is TGCAGCGCCTATAGCGGGAGTCACCTTAGCACAGATACGCAGTATTTT.

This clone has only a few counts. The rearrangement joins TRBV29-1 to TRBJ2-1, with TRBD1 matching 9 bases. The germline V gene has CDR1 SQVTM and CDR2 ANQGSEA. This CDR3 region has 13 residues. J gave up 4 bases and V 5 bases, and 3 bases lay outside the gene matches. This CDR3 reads CSVPGQGYNEQFF. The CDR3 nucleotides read TGCAGCGTTCCGGGACAGGGATACAATGAGCAGTTCTTC.